These T cell receptor beta chains were read from a single sample in a study of blood T cell repertoires in COVID-19. Using immunoSEQ multiplex PCR, the repertoire was profiled, and TCRdb retains in-frame clones only, with some absent. The sample includes nearly 80,000 clones, approximately 80% of them seen just once. The sequencing sample was made of peripheral blood. Receptors were obtained from a woman between 65 and 79 years old with acute or convalescent COVID-19. Each CDR3 is given with its conserved first and last residue. A D gene is named only where the DNA matches it firmly. Not all rows give a size; the values are once, few, many and, for expanded clones, a class.

D gene: TRBD2; V gene: TRBV18; clone size: NA; J gene: TRBJ2-1; CDR3 DNA: TGTGCCAGCTCACCGGGTGGTGGTAGCGGGATGATTCAGTTCTTC; CDR3 protein: CASSPGGGSGMIQFF
D gene: NA; V gene: TRBV7-9; clone size: once; J gene: TRBJ1-5; CDR3 DNA: TGTGCCAGCAGCTTAGTAGGGGGAAGCAATCAGCCCCAGCATTTT; CDR3 protein: CASSLVGGSNQPQHF
D gene: NA; V gene: TRBV19; clone size: NA; J gene: TRBJ1-4; CDR3 DNA: TGTGCCAGTAGTAGGGACATAGAAGAAAAACTGTTTTTT; CDR3 protein: CASSRDIEEKLFF
D gene: NA; V gene: TRBV3-1/TRBV3-2; clone size: NA; J gene: TRBJ1-6; CDR3 DNA: TGTGCCAGCAGTCCCACGGTAGGGAGTTCACCCCTCCACTTT; CDR3 protein: CASSPTVGSSPLHF
D gene: TRBD1; V gene: TRBV4-1; clone size: NA; J gene: TRBJ1-2; CDR3 DNA: TGCGCCAGCAGCCAGGATGACAGGGTGTATGGCTACACCTTC; CDR3 protein: CASSQDDRVYGYTF
D gene: TRBD2; V gene: TRBV11-2; clone size: few; J gene: TRBJ2-2; CDR3 DNA: TGTGCCAGCAGCTTAGCGGCTAGCGGGAGAGTCTACACCGGGGAGCTGTTTTTT; CDR3 protein: CASSLAASGRVYTGELFF
D gene: TRBD2; V gene: TRBV4-2; clone size: NA; J gene: TRBJ2-1; CDR3 DNA: TGTGCCAGCAGCCAAGACGCCGGGAGGATTAATGAGCAGTTCTTC; CDR3 protein: CASSQDAGRINEQFF
D gene: NA; V gene: TRBV7-2; clone size: NA; J gene: TRBJ2-5; CDR3 DNA: TGTGCCAGCAGCCTTCGTACCGGACGAAACGGGGGGACCCAGTACTTC; CDR3 protein: CASSLRTGRNGGTQYF
D gene: TRBD2; V gene: TRBV7-2; clone size: NA; J gene: TRBJ2-7; CDR3 DNA: TGTGCCAGCAGCTCCTTAGCGGGAGTAGAGAACGAGCAGTACTTC; CDR3 protein: CASSSLAGVENEQYF
D gene: TRBD1; V gene: TRBV6-1; clone size: NA; J gene: TRBJ1-3; CDR3 DNA: TGTGCCAGCATGGGGACAGGGCCTGGAAACACCATATATTTT; CDR3 protein: CASMGTGPGNTIYF
D gene: NA; V gene: TRBV19; clone size: NA; J gene: TRBJ1-4; CDR3 DNA: TGTGCCAGTAAGAGGACCGGGACAAGGAGTACGTATGAAAAACTGTTTTTT; CDR3 protein: CASKRTGTRSTYEKLFF
D gene: NA; V gene: TRBV27; clone size: NA; J gene: TRBJ2-3; CDR3 DNA: TGTGCCAGCAGTTTCGGGCGGGGTGACACAGATACGCAGTATTTT; CDR3 protein: CASSFGRGDTDTQYF
D gene: NA; V gene: TRBV19; clone size: NA; J gene: TRBJ1-5; CDR3 DNA: TGTGCCAGTAGTCGACCCGGCAGGGTTAATCAGCCCCAGCATTTT; CDR3 protein: CASSRPGRVNQPQHF
D gene: NA; V gene: TRBV6-1; clone size: NA; J gene: TRBJ1-2; CDR3 DNA: TGTGCCAGCAGTGAATCCCAGGGCTTGGTATACACCTTC; CDR3 protein: CASSESQGLVYTF
D gene: TRBD2; V gene: TRBV6-5; clone size: NA; J gene: TRBJ2-1; CDR3 DNA: TGTGCCAGCAGGCGATTAGCGGGAGGCTACAATGAGCAGTTCTTC; CDR3 protein: CASRRLAGGYNEQFF
D gene: NA; V gene: TRBV9; clone size: NA; J gene: TRBJ2-5; CDR3 DNA: TGTGCCAGCAGCTCCGACCCGGGGAAGACCCAGTACTTC; CDR3 protein: CASSSDPGKTQYF
D gene: TRBD1; V gene: TRBV2; clone size: NA; J gene: TRBJ2-1; CDR3 DNA: TGTGCCAGCAGTAAGGGACAGGGATCAATCAATGAGCAGTTCTTC; CDR3 protein: CASSKGQGSINEQFF
D gene: TRBD1; V gene: TRBV19; clone size: NA; J gene: TRBJ1-2; CDR3 DNA: TGTGCCAGTCGGGCCGGGACAGGGGGCGACTATGGCTACACCTTC; CDR3 protein: CASRAGTGGDYGYTF
D gene: TRBD1; V gene: TRBV10-1; clone size: NA; J gene: TRBJ1-1; CDR3 DNA: TGCGCCAGCAGCGGCCGGACAGGGCGCACTGAAGCTTTCTTT; CDR3 protein: CASSGRTGRTEAFF
D gene: NA; V gene: TRBV19; clone size: NA; J gene: TRBJ1-6; CDR3 DNA: TGTGCCAGTAGTATCCGGGACACAGATTCACCCCTCCACTTT; CDR3 protein: CASSIRDTDSPLHF
D gene: NA; V gene: TRBV4-1; clone size: NA; J gene: TRBJ1-1; CDR3 DNA: TGCGCCAGCAGCCAAGAAAACGGGAACACTGAAGCTTTCTTT; CDR3 protein: CASSQENGNTEAFF
D gene: NA; V gene: TRBV2; clone size: NA; J gene: TRBJ2-7; CDR3 DNA: TGTGCCAGCAGTGCACAGGGACTAAAGCCCTACGAGCAGTACTTC; CDR3 protein: CASSAQGLKPYEQYF
D gene: TRBD1; V gene: TRBV4-2; clone size: NA; J gene: TRBJ2-2; CDR3 DNA: TGTGCCAGCAGCCAAGAAGGGGGCTTGGGGACAGGCGGCGGGGAGCTGTTTTTT; CDR3 protein: CASSQEGGLGTGGGELFF
D gene: NA; V gene: TRBV15; clone size: NA; J gene: TRBJ1-3; CDR3 DNA: TGTGCCACCAGCAGAGATCTCCAGGGACTAGCATCTGGAAACACCATATATTTT; CDR3 protein: CATSRDLQGLASGNTIYF
D gene: NA; V gene: TRBV12-1; clone size: NA; J gene: TRBJ1-2; CDR3 DNA: TGTGCCAGCAGCTGCGGGACAGGCGAACCTTATGGCTACACCTTC; CDR3 protein: CASSCGTGEPYGYTF
D gene: NA; V gene: TRBV6-5; clone size: NA; J gene: TRBJ1-4; CDR3 DNA: TGTGCCAGCAGTTACTCGTCCAGGGTTGACGAAAAACTGTTTTTT; CDR3 protein: CASSYSSRVDEKLFF
D gene: TRBD1; V gene: TRBV6-5; clone size: NA; J gene: TRBJ2-7; CDR3 DNA: TGTGCCACTGAGGGACAGGGCTCCTACGAGCAGTACTTC; CDR3 protein: CATEGQGSYEQYF